Described below is a single TCR beta chain sequence and its context. Amplification of TCR beta CDR3 regions was performed using RNA transcripts as template. The study used the HTBI primer set for a first-round RT-PCR of the TCR CDR3. TCRdb independently ran MiXCR on the multiplex PCR reads; one entry per CDR3 protein. This table has approximately 400,000 distinct CDR3 sequences, roughly 14% appearing once. V lost 0 bases, J lost 6 bases, and 4 bases stayed unmatched. CDR1 and CDR2 (germline): MNHEY, SVGAGI. This CDR3 contains 16 residues. This sample was taken from a study of T cells in Graves' hyperthyroidism and ophthalmopathy.

Sequencing used blood. The TCR originated in a woman aged 18-35 years with Graves' hyperthyroidism. The chain links TRBV6-5 to TRBJ2-7; TRBD2 agrees at 14 bases. The CDR3 DNA sequence: TGTGCCAGCAGTTACTCGACTAGCGGGAGGGCCCGCGAGCAGTACTTC. Protein product: CASSYSTSGRAREQYF.